A selection of T cell receptor beta chains follows, all from one sample in a study of cytomegalovirus exposure and HLA in healthy donors. Method: immunoSEQ multiplex PCR; TCRdb's copy keeps in-frame clones and lacks some. This sample carries fewer than 200,000 clones, 81% of them seen once, and the ten largest clones take approximately 2%. The sequenced material came from PBMCs. These receptors were collected from a woman aged 25 to 45 in good health and CMV-seronegative. Each CDR3 is given with its conserved first and last residue. The D gene is left open where the match is weak. Part of the rows lack a size; the others show once, few, many or a class for expanded clones.

V,D,J,size,DNA,CDR3
TRBV4-3,TRBD2,TRBJ2-5,-,TGCGCCAGCAGCCAACACACGACTAGCGGGGATACTTTTAAGACCCAGTACTTC,CASSQHTTSGDTFKTQYF
TRBV28,-,TRBJ1-2,-,TGTGCCAGCAGTTCGTCCGGCTATGGCTACACCTTC,CASSSSGYGYTF
TRBV21-1,-,TRBJ1-2,-,TGTGCCAGCAGCAAAGTCGGGACATTGGGCCGCTCTAACTATGGCTACACCTTC,CASSKVGTLGRSNYGYTF
TRBV7-3,TRBD2,TRBJ2-7,-,TGTGCCAGCAGCTCCGGGGCTAGCGGACGGTACGAGCAGTACTTC,CASSSGASGRYEQYF
TRBV28,-,TRBJ2-7,-,TGTGCCAGCACCCAAGGGGTTCCGCTATCTGGCGAGCAGTACTTC,CASTQGVPLSGEQYF
TRBV5-1,TRBD2,TRBJ2-7,once,TGCGCCAGCAGCTCTCCGGGACTAGCGGGAGGCGAGCAGTACTTC,CASSSPGLAGGEQYF
TRBV27,TRBD1,TRBJ1-3,-,TGTGCCAGCAGTTTAGGGACAGGGGGAAACACCATATATTTT,CASSLGTGGNTIYF
TRBV7-2,TRBD1,TRBJ2-7,few,TGTGCCAGCAGCTTAGGACAGGGTTTCTACGAGCAGTACTTC,CASSLGQGFYEQYF
TRBV2,-,TRBJ1-5,-,TGTGCCAGCAGCCCTACCCAGGGAGGGAGACAATATAGCAATCAGCCCCAGCATTTT,CASSPTQGGRQYSNQPQHF
TRBV11-2,TRBD1,TRBJ1-6,-,TGTGCCAGCAGCTCCGGGACAGCTAATTCACCCCTCCACTTT,CASSSGTANSPLHF
TRBV7-3,-,TRBJ2-1,-,TGTGCCAGCAGCTTAACGACGGGAAATGAGCAGTTCTTC,CASSLTTGNEQFF
TRBV28,-,TRBJ2-3,-,TGTGCCAGCAGTCTAGCTAATTGGCCGAGCACAGATACGCAGTATTTT,CASSLANWPSTDTQYF
TRBV30,-,TRBJ2-7,-,TGTGCCTGGAGTGTAACTTTCGATAGCTCCTACGAGCAGTACTTC,CAWSVTFDSSYEQYF
TRBV10-1,TRBD2,TRBJ2-3,-,TGCGCCAGCAGTGACGATTCTAGCGGGGGGCCCCGTGGGGATACGCAGTATTTT,CASSDDSSGGPRGDTQYF
TRBV10-2,-,TRBJ2-1,-,TGCGCCAGCAGTGAGGAGGGAACAGGGCACTACAATGAGCAGTTCTTC,CASSEEGTGHYNEQFF
TRBV6-5,TRBD2,TRBJ2-5,few,TGTGCCAGCAGAAGCGGGCTAGCGGGAGGAGAGACCCAGTACTTC,CASRSGLAGGETQYF